This TCR beta chain is from a study of T cells in Graves' hyperthyroidism and ophthalmopathy. This clonotype has ten or more counts. No antigen is known for it. V lost 2 bases, J lost 8 bases, and 7 bases stayed unmatched. Per the germline V gene, CDR1 is PRHDT and CDR2 is FYEKMQ (reference sequence). This CDR3 has 15 residues. General study points: The model's output predicted ophthalmopathy at a median of roughly 6 months prior to onset.

Amplification of TCR beta CDR3 regions was performed using RNA transcripts as template. HTBI primers were employed in a first-round RT-PCR of the TCR CDR3. TCRdb itself ran the multiplex PCR reads through MiXCR, one entry per CDR3 protein. The sample contains 600,000 or so distinct CDR3 sequences, approximately 15% of which appear only once. The receptor was derived from a woman aged 50 to 60 with Graves' ophthalmopathy. The sequenced material came from blood. This sequence joins TRBV13 and TRBJ2-1; 9 nucleotides agree with TRBD1. The chain's CDR3 is CASSLSGTGFHEQFF. In nucleotides, the CDR3 is TGTGCCAGCAGCTTAAGTGGGACAGGGTTCCATGAGCAGTTCTTC.